This TCR beta chain was captured by sequencing in a study of regulatory T cells in long-lasting Graves disease. Study overall: Graves' cases, newly diagnosed, had used antithyroid drugs under 3 months.

The TCR beta library used iRepertoire HTBI primers with Arm-PCR amplification of CDR3. TCRdb ran MiXCR on the multiplex PCR reads and lists one entry per CDR3 protein. The repertoire has hundreds of thousands of distinct CDR3 sequences, over 15% of them found once; the top ten carry 25% to 30%. Time point defined: newly diagnosed GD, antithyroid drugs for less than 3 months. The authors made the TCR library using RNA they extracted from PBMCs. This clonotype showed up just a few times. A further study also used this sample, focusing on T cells in Graves' hyperthyroidism and ophthalmopathy. That paper states: When the TCR CDR3 underwent first-round RT-PCR, the HTBI primer set was used.

The sequencing used peripheral blood mononuclear cells (PBMCs), collected at new diagnosis, from a patient treated with antithyroid drugs. This clonotype originated in a man aged 40-50 years with Graves disease.

The CDR3 DNA reads TGTGCCAGTAGTGGACCCTCACCGGCCGGGGTCGATCCCCAGCATTTT. The encoded protein is CASSGPSPAGVDPQHF. The rearrangement joins TRBV19 to TRBJ1-5; D not certain. Germline V lookup: CDR1 LNHDA, CDR2 SQIVND (reference sequence). The CDR3 has 16 amino acids. The V gene lost 5 bases and the J gene lost 10 bases, with 24 bases spanning the gap.